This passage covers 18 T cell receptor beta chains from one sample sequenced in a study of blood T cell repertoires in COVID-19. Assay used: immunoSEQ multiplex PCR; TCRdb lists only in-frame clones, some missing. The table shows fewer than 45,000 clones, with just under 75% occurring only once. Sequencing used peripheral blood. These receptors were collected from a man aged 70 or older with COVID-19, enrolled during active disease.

CDR3 nucleotide sequence: TGTGCCAGCAGCTTAGGCAGGGCGAGCACCGGGGAGCTGTTTTTT. It translates to CASSLGRASTGELFF. The chain links TRBV7-7 to TRBJ2-2, with D possibly TRBD1 on 5 matching bases. The V and J ends lost 1 base and 4 bases respectively, with 10 bases between them. Germline-derived CDR1 and CDR2 are SSHAT and FNYEAQ (reference sequence). The CDR3 is made up of 15 amino acids.

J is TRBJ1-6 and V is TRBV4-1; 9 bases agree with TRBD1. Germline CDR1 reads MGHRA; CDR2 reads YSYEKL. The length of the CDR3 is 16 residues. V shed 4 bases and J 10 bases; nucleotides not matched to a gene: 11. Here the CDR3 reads CASSRTTGGEKSPLHF. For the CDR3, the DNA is TGCGCCAGCAGCCGTACGACAGGGGGAGAAAAATCACCCCTCCACTTT.

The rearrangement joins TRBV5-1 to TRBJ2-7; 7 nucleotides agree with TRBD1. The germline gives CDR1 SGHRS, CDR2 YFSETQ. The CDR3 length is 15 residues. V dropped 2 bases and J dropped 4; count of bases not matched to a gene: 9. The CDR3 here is CASSLTPGQFYEQYF. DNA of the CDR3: TGCGCCAGCAGCTTAACGCCGGGACAGTTTTACGAGCAGTACTTC.

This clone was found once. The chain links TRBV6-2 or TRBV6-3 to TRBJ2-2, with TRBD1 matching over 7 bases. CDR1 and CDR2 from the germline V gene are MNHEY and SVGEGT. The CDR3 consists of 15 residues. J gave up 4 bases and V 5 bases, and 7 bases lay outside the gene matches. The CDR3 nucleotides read TGTGCCAGCAGTCCACAGGGGTCGCGCACCGGGGAGCTGTTTTTT. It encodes CASSPQGSRTGELFF.

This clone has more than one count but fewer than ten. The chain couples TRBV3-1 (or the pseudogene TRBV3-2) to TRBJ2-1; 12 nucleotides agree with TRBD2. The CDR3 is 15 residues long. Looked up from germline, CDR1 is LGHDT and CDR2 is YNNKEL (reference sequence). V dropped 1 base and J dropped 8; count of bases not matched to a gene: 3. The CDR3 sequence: CASSQGTSGIYEQFF. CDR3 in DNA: TGTGCCAGCAGCCAAGGGACTAGCGGGATCTATGAGCAGTTCTTC.

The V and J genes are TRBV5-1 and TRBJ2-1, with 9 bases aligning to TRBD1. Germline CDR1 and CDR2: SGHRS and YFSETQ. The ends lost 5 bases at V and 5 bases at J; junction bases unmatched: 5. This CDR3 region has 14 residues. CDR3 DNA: TGCGCCAGCAGTCCGGGACAGGGTGACAATGAGCAGTTCTTC. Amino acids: CASSPGQGDNEQFF.

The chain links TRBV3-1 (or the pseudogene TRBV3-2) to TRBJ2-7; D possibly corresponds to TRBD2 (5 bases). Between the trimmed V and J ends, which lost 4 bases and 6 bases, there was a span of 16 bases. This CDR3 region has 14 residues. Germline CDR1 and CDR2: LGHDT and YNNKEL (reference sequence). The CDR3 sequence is CASSPPSSGGEQYF. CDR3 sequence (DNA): TGTGCCAGCAGCCCTCCCAGCAGCGGAGGCGAGCAGTACTTC.

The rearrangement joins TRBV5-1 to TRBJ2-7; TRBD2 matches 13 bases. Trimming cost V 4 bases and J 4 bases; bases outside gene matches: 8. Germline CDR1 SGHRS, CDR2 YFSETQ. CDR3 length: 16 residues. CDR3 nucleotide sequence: TGCGCCAGCAGCCCCGGACTAGCGGGAGTTGGATACGAGCAGTACTTC. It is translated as CASSPGLAGVGYEQYF.

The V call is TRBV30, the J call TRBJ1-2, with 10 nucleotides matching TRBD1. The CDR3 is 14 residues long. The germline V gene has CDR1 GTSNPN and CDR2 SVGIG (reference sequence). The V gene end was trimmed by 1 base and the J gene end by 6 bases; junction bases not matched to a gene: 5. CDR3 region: CAWSGRGTGDGYTF. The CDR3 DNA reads TGTGCCTGGAGTGGAAGGGGGACAGGGGATGGCTACACCTTC. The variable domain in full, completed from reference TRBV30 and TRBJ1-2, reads SQTIHQWPATLVQPVGSPLSLECTVEGTSNPNLYWYRQAAGRGLQLLFYSVGIGQISSEVPQNLSASRPQDRQFILSSKKLLLSDSGFYLCAWSGRGTGDGYTFGSGTRLTVV.

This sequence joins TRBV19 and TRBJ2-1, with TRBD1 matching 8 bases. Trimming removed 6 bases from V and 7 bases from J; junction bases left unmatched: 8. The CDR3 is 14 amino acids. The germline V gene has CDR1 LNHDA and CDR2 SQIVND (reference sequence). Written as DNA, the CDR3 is TGTGCCAGTAGAGCCGGGACAGGAGCTAATGAGCAGTTCTTC. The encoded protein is CASRAGTGANEQFF.

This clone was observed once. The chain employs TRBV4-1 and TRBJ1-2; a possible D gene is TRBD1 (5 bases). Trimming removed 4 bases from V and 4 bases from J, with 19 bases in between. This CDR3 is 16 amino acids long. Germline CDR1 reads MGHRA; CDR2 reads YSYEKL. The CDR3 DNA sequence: TGCGCCAGCAGCCTCTATGCCGACAGCCTCGGCTATGGCTACACCTTC. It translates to CASSLYADSLGYGYTF.

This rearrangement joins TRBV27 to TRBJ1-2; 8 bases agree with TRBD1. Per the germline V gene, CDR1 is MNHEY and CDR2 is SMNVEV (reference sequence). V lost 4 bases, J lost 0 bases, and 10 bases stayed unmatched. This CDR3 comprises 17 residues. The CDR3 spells CASSSRRQGPSNYGYTF. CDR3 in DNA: TGTGCCAGCAGTTCCCGACGACAGGGGCCCTCTAACTATGGCTACACCTTC.

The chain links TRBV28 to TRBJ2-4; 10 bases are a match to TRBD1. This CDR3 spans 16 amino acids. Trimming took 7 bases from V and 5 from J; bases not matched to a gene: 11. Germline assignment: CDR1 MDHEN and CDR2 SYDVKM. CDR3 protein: CASTQAGTGDQNIQYF. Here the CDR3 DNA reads TGTGCCAGCACCCAAGCCGGGACAGGGGACCAAAACATTCAGTACTTC. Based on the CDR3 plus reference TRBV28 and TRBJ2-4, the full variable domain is DVKVTQSSRYLVKRTGEKVFLECVQDMDHENMFWYRQDPGLGLRLIYFSYDVKMKEKGDIPEGYSVSREKKERFSLILESASTNQTSMYLCASTQAGTGDQNIQYFGAGTRLSVL.

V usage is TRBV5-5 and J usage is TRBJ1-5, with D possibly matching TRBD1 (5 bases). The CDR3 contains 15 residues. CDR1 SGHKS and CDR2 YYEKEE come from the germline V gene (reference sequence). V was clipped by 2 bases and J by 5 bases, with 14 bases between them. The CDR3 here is CASSLSTGPYQPQHF. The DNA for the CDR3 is TGTGCCAGCAGCTTAAGTACAGGACCCTATCAGCCCCAGCATTTT.

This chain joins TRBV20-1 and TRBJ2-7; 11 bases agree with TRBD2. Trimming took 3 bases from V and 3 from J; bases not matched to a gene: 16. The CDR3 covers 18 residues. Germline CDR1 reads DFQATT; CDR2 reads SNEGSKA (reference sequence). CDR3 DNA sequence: TGCAGTGCTAGTTATGACGCGGGCCTTGGGACTAGCGGCTACGAGCAGTACTTC. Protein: CSASYDAGLGTSGYEQYF.

The CDR3 coding sequence is TGTGCCAGCTCATTTTCAGGGGACGACAAGCCCCAGCATTTT. Translation gives CASSFSGDDKPQHF. This chain links TRBV18 with TRBJ1-5, with TRBD1 as a possible D gene (6 bases). This CDR3 is built from 14 residues. V lost 5 bases to trimming and J lost 8 bases, with 16 bases between them. Germline CDR1 reads KGHSH; CDR2 reads LQKENI.

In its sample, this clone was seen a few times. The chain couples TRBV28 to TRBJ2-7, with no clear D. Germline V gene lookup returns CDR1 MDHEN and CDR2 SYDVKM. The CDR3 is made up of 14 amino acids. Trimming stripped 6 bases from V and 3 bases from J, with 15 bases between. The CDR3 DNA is TGTGCCAGCAGGGGCCACCTCCAATTCTACGAGCAGTACTTC. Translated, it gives CASRGHLQFYEQYF.

CDR3 DNA: TGCAGCGTGGGACTACAGGGGGGGACTGAAGCTTTCTTT. Its translation is CSVGLQGGTEAFF. The chain is built from TRBV29-1 and TRBJ1-1; TRBD1 agrees at 8 bases. The germline V gene has CDR1 SQVTM and CDR2 ANQGSEA. The CDR3 spans 13 residues. Trimming took 6 bases from V and 5 from J; bases not matched to a gene: 8.